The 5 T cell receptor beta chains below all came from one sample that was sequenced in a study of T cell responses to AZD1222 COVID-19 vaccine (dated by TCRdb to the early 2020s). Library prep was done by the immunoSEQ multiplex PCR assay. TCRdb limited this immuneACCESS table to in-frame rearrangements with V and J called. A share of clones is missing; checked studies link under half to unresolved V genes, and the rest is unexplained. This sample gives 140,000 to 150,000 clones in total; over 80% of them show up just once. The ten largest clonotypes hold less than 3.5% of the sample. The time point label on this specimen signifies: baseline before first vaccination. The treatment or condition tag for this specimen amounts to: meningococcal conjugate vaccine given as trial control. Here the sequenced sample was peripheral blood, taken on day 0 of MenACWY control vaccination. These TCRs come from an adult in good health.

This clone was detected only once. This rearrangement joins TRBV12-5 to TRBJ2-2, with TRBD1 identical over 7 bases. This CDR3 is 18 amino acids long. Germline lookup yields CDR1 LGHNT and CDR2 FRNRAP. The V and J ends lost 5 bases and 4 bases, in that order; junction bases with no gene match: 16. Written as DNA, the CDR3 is TGTGCTAGTGGTGCAACCCTTACAGGGGAAGTTCTCACCGGGGAGCTGTTTTTT. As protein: CASGATLTGEVLTGELFF.

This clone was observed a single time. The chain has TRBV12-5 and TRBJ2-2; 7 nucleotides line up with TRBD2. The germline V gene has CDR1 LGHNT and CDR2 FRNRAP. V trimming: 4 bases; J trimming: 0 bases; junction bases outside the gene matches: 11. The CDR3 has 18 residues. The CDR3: CASGSIASGTANTGELFF. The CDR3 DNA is TGTGCTAGTGGTTCCATCGCGAGCGGGACCGCGAACACCGGGGAGCTGTTTTTT.

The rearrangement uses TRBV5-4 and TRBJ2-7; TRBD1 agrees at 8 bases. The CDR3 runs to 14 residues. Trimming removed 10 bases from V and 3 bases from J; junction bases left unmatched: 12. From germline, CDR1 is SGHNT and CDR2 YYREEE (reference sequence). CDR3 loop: CAGSRQGPDYEQYF. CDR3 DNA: TGTGCCGGGTCCAGACAGGGGCCGGACTACGAGCAGTACTTC.

The CDR3 sequence: CASSPYSRGGNEQFF. CDR3 sequence (DNA): TGTGCCAGCAGCCCCTATTCCCGGGGGGGTAATGAGCAGTTCTTC. This chain uses TRBV7-2 with TRBJ2-1, with TRBD2 identical over 8 bases. CDR1 and CDR2 (germline): SGHTA, FQGNSA. The length of the CDR3 is 15 residues. The trim removed 5 bases at V and 7 bases at J, leaving 10 bases unmatched.

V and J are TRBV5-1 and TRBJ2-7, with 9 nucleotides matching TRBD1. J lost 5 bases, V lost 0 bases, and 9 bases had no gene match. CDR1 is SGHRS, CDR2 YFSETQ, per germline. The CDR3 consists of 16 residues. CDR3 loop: CASSLAWDRDIDEQYF. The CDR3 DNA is TGCGCCAGCAGCTTGGCCTGGGACAGGGATATCGACGAGCAGTACTTC.